This TCR beta chain was found in a study of molecular identifiers for immune sequencing clone quantification. Sequencing libraries of naive CD8 cells derived from approximately 20,000 to 980,000 sorted cells with 10%, 30% or 50% RNA. Findings and caveats of the study: It was shown that clones above 20 RNA copies held over 98% of effector molecules, but under 1% in naive cells. Sizes of clones that are highly expanded could be underestimated (if identical TCR molecules share a barcode).

Making the bulk TCR libraries relied on previously described methods and listed TCR primers. TCRdb itself ran the PCR reads through MiXCR, one entry per CDR3 protein. The sample yields tens of thousands of distinct CDR3 sequences, roughly 20% seen once. Many counts were recorded for this clonotype. Its antigen is currently unknown. Looked up from germline, CDR1 is MGHRA and CDR2 is YSYEKL. The length of the CDR3 is 15 residues. The V gene lost 4 bases and the J gene lost 4 bases, with 13 bases spanning the gap. J is TRBJ2-2 and V is TRBV4-1; no firm D call. Sequenced material: naive CD8+ T cells from blood, with Jurkat cell RNA spiked in. The subset was: FACS-sorted CD8+CD4-CCR7+CD45RA+ naive T cells. The receptor was isolated from a human donor in good health. Some libraries in this study had Jurkat cell RNA spiked in. CDR3 DNA: TGCGCCAGCAGCCCAAGATTGTTGGTCACCGGGGAGCTGTTTTTT. This encodes CASSPRLLVTGELFF.